The 29 T cell receptor beta chains listed next were all sequenced from one sample in a study of beta chain features in type 1 diabetes. TCRB transcripts that were expressed got sequenced, as all of the isolated RNA had been reverse transcribed. Data came from immunoSEQ multiplex PCR; TCRdb stores just in-frame clones and leaves some out. The table has roughly 450,000 clones, more than 11% seen once; the top ten hold approximately 0.035%. The sample taken for sequencing was naive CD4+ T cells from blood. Receptors originate from a man between 25 and 39 years old in good health.

This clone was observed a few times. The genes are TRBV29-1 and TRBJ1-3; the D is unclear. The CDR3 runs to 14 residues. Per germline, CDR1 SQVTM and CDR2 ANQGSEA. V was cut by 4 bases and J by 0 bases, with 10 bases left in between. This chain's CDR3 is CSVAHTRSGNTIYF. The CDR3 DNA sequence: TGCAGCGTTGCACACACCCGCTCTGGAAACACCATATATTTT.

In its sample, this clone was seen a few times. This chain links TRBV29-1 with TRBJ2-1, with 8 nucleotides matching TRBD2. This CDR3 has 17 amino acids. Looked up from germline, CDR1 is SQVTM and CDR2 is ANQGSEA. V gave up 0 bases and J gave up 4 bases; unmatched junction bases: 11. CDR3 bases: TGCAGCGTTGAAGAGGGCGGGGGGTCTCTTGTGTACAATGAGCAGTTCTTC. Translation: CSVEEGGGSLVYNEQFF.

The chain couples TRBV7-2 to TRBJ1-2; D is undetermined. Per germline, CDR1 SGHTA and CDR2 FQGNSA. This CDR3 has 14 residues. Trimming left V 3 bases short and J 8 bases short, with 16 bases between. In DNA, the CDR3 is TGTGCCAGCAGCTTTCTAATTCCGACTAGCGGCTACACCTTC. This gives the protein CASSFLIPTSGYTF.

This chain connects TRBV2 to TRBJ2-6; D is perhaps TRBD2 (5 bases). Per the germline V gene, CDR1 is SNHLY and CDR2 is FYNNEI. Trimming removed 0 bases from V and 4 bases from J, with 19 bases in between. There are 19 residues in the CDR3. This CDR3 is CASSEAEGWSLWGANVLTF. The CDR3 DNA is TGTGCCAGCAGTGAAGCTGAGGGTTGGAGTTTGTGGGGGGCCAACGTCCTGACTTTC.

This clone was seen more than once but under ten times. The J gene is TRBJ2-2, the V gene TRBV28; unclear D gene. Trimming removed 4 bases at V and 2 bases at J, with 5 bases between. CDR1 MDHEN and CDR2 SYDVKM come from the germline V gene. The CDR3 is made up of 13 amino acids. CDR3 in DNA: TGTGCCAGCAGTTCACAAAACACCGGGGAGCTGTTTTTT. It specifies CASSSQNTGELFF.

This clone occurred a few times. The rearrangement joins TRBV29-1 to TRBJ1-1; TRBD1 matches 10 bases. The CDR3 is 15 amino acids. The V segment lost 4 bases and the J segment 0 bases; nucleotides outside the gene matches: 5. Germline V lookup: CDR1 SQVTM, CDR2 ANQGSEA. Here the CDR3 DNA reads TGCAGCGTTGGAGGGACAGGGGTCTTGAACACTGAAGCTTTCTTT. It specifies CSVGGTGVLNTEAFF.

The V gene is TRBV6-5, the J gene TRBJ2-3, with 8 bases aligning to TRBD1. This CDR3 has 11 amino acids. V lost 6 bases, J lost 13 bases, and 6 bases stayed unmatched. Germline CDR1 is MNHEY and CDR2 is SVGAGI. The CDR3 spells CASRNPGQEYF. For the CDR3, the DNA is TGTGCCAGCAGAAATCCGGGACAGGAGTATTTT.

This clone came up a few times. The chain combines TRBV7-2 with TRBJ2-1, with D perhaps matching TRBD2 (5 bases). This CDR3 region has 15 residues. The germline CDR1 and CDR2 sequences are SGHTA and FQGNSA. The V and J ends lost 7 bases and 9 bases respectively, with 22 bases between them. CDR3 in amino acids: CASTKGAESRGEQFF. The CDR3 bases are TGTGCCAGCACCAAGGGAGCGGAGTCTCGTGGTGAGCAGTTCTTC.

The chain has TRBV10-3 and TRBJ2-5; D gene uncertain. Germline V CDR1 and CDR2: ENHRY, SYGVKD. The CDR3 length is 12 residues. V lost 5 bases and J 2 bases, leaving 6 bases between the germline ends. CDR3 in DNA: TGTGCCATCAGTTTAGAACAAGAGACCCAGTACTTC. Translation gives CAISLEQETQYF.

The chain has TRBV5-1 and TRBJ2-1; no definite D call. The CDR3 consists of 14 residues. V lost 0 bases and J 6 bases, leaving 10 bases between the germline ends. Germline V gene data show CDR1 as SGHRS and CDR2 as YFSETQ. The CDR3 nucleotides are TGCGCCAGCAGCTTGGCAGCAGAAGTCAATGAGCAGTTCTTC. Translated, it gives CASSLAAEVNEQFF.

There are a few counts of this clone. The chain couples TRBV7-2 to TRBJ2-5; TRBD2 might be the D (5 bases). The germline V gene has CDR1 SGHTA and CDR2 FQGNSA. V lost 4 bases and J lost 5, with 11 bases in between. The CDR3 is made up of 13 amino acids. As DNA, the CDR3 is TGTGCCAGCAGCTCCGAGGGTACGGAGACCCAGTACTTC. Its translation is CASSSEGTETQYF.

The V and J genes are TRBV4-3 and TRBJ1-2, with TRBD1 matching 7 bases. V was clipped by 0 bases and J by 5 bases; unmatched bases: 9. The CDR3 sequence is 16 residues long. Germline CDR1 reads LGHNA; CDR2 reads YSLEER. The CDR3 DNA reads as TGCGCCAGCAGCCAAGATTTAAGGGGGCTTGGGTATGGCTACACCTTC. Translated: CASSQDLRGLGYGYTF.

In its sample, this clone was seen once. This sequence joins TRBV5-1 and TRBJ2-3; 7 bases fit TRBD1. V lost 4 bases and J lost 1; bases outside the gene matches: 9. The CDR3 has 16 amino acids. Germline V CDR1 and CDR2: SGHRS, YFSETQ. For the CDR3, the DNA is TGCGCCAGCAGCGCCGGACAGGTAACAGGCACAGATACGCAGTATTTT. Its protein is CASSAGQVTGTDTQYF.

There are a few counts of this clone. The genes are TRBV7-2 and TRBJ2-1; tentatively, D is TRBD2 (6 bases). Trimming removed 6 bases at V and 12 bases at J, with 15 bases between. Per the germline V gene, CDR1 is SGHTA and CDR2 is FQGNSA. The CDR3 is made up of 12 amino acids. The CDR3 sequence: CASSARLVVQFF. The CDR3 coding sequence is TGTGCCAGCAGTGCAAGACTAGTTGTGCAGTTCTTC.

The chain couples TRBV27 to TRBJ1-5, with D uncertain. Looked up from germline, CDR1 is MNHEY and CDR2 is SMNVEV (reference sequence). Deletions cut 3 bases from V and 2 bases from J, with 8 bases between. The CDR3 contains 14 residues. DNA for the CDR3: TGTGCCAGCAGTTTCGAAATGGGCAATCAGCCCCAGCATTTT. It translates to CASSFEMGNQPQHF.

The chain couples TRBV29-1 to TRBJ1-2; 9 bases are shared with TRBD1. The germline V gene has CDR1 SQVTM and CDR2 ANQGSEA. The CDR3 totals 12 residues. The J segment lost 8 bases and the V segment lost 5 bases, leaving 6 bases of the junction unmatched. The CDR3 sequence is CSVLQGAGGYTF. The DNA of the CDR3 is TGCAGCGTTTTACAGGGGGCAGGGGGCTACACCTTC.

V gene TRBV29-1 combines with J gene TRBJ1-5; D may be TRBD1 (6 bases). The CDR3 consists of 13 residues. Per germline, CDR1 SQVTM and CDR2 ANQGSEA. V dropped 4 bases and J dropped 4 bases, with 11 bases sitting between them. The CDR3 nucleotides read TGCAGCGTTGGGGCAGGGGTTAATCAGCCCCAGCATTTT. As protein: CSVGAGVNQPQHF.

The chain is built from TRBV4-3 and TRBJ2-2; tentative D call: TRBD1 (5 bases). The CDR3 has 16 amino acids. CDR1 and CDR2 (germline): LGHNA, YSLEER. The ends were cut back, 0 bases at V and 9 bases at J, with 17 bases in the middle. CDR3 bases: TGCGCCAGCAGCCAAGATAACGTAGGGGTTAGGAGGGAGCTGTTTTTT. Protein product: CASSQDNVGVRRELFF.

This clone was found a few times. The chain joins TRBV9 to TRBJ2-1; tentative D call: TRBD2 (6 bases). Trimming stripped 3 bases from V and 4 bases from J, with 8 bases between. Germline lookup yields CDR1 SGDLS and CDR2 YYNGEE. CDR3 length equals 13 residues. In DNA, the CDR3 is TGTGCCAGCAGCGCCCTAGCGTACAATGAGCAGTTCTTC. It is translated as CASSALAYNEQFF.

The genes are TRBV7-2 and TRBJ2-1; unclear D gene. The CDR3 spans 15 residues. Germline V gives CDR1 SGHTA, CDR2 FQGNSA. V was trimmed by 4 bases and J by 0 bases, leaving 10 bases between them. CDR3 nucleotide sequence: TGTGCCAGCAGCTCCTCTAGGAGCTCCTACAATGAGCAGTTCTTC. Its protein product is CASSSSRSSYNEQFF.

This clone has more than one count but fewer than ten. The genes are TRBV18 and TRBJ2-5; 8 positions match TRBD1. V shed 2 bases and J 9 bases; nucleotides not matched to a gene: 11. Germline V gene sequence: CDR1 KGHSH, CDR2 LQKENI. The CDR3 consists of 15 residues. CDR3 residues: CASSPFTDRASSQYF. The CDR3 coding sequence is TGTGCCAGCTCACCATTCACGGACAGGGCATCGTCCCAGTACTTC.

The chain combines TRBV29-1 with TRBJ1-4; 8 bases line up with TRBD1. CDR3 length: 13 amino acids. Per the germline V gene, CDR1 is SQVTM and CDR2 is ANQGSEA. After removal of 3 bases from V and 6 bases from J, the junction contained 3 bases not matched to a gene. CDR3 residues: CSVEGQAHEKLFF. CDR3 nucleotide sequence: TGCAGCGTTGAGGGACAGGCTCATGAAAAACTGTTTTTT.

The V call is TRBV7-2, the J call TRBJ1-1; D call uncertain. The CDR3 length is 13 residues. The germline gives CDR1 SGHTA, CDR2 FQGNSA. V was trimmed by 3 bases and J by 4 bases, leaving 9 bases between them. The CDR3 spells CASSFGGATEAFF. The CDR3 DNA reads as TGTGCCAGCAGCTTCGGCGGCGCCACTGAAGCTTTCTTT.

This clone was counted only a few times. CDR3 protein: CAWSATQGKTGELFF. CDR3 bases: TGTGCCTGGAGTGCAACACAGGGAAAAACCGGGGAGCTGTTTTTT. The V call is TRBV30, the J call TRBJ2-2; D perhaps matches TRBD1 (6 bases). From germline, CDR1 is GTSNPN and CDR2 SVGIG (reference sequence). V was pared by 1 base and J by 5 bases, with 14 bases between. CDR3 length: 15 residues.

The chain couples TRBV7-9 to TRBJ2-3; D gene ambiguous. This CDR3 has 17 residues. Trimming stripped 7 bases from V and 2 bases from J, with 22 bases between. CDR1 and CDR2 from the germline V gene are SEHNR and FQNEAQ (reference sequence). As DNA, the CDR3 is TGTGCCAGCATCTCTCACCGGACCCAAGGGAACACAGATACGCAGTATTTT. Its protein is CASISHRTQGNTDTQYF.

This clone has more than one count but fewer than ten. The V gene is TRBV18, the J gene TRBJ2-3; D gene uncertain. The ends were cut back, 3 bases at V and 4 bases at J, with 20 bases in the middle. This CDR3 has 17 residues. From germline, CDR1 is KGHSH and CDR2 LQKENI. The CDR3 region has the DNA TGTGCCAGCTCACCCCGAGCGAGCCGCCCGAATTCAGATACGCAGTATTTT. Protein product: CASSPRASRPNSDTQYF.

The chain links TRBV11-2 to TRBJ1-5; 11 nucleotides line up with TRBD1. The J segment lost 4 bases and the V segment lost 5 bases, leaving 4 bases of the junction unmatched. This CDR3 contains 15 residues. Per germline, CDR1 SGHAT and CDR2 FQNNGV. The CDR3 reads CASSGGQGANQPQHF. CDR3 nucleotide sequence: TGTGCCAGCAGCGGCGGACAGGGGGCAAATCAGCCCCAGCATTTT.

The CDR3 loop reads CASRQADTQYF. DNA for the CDR3: TGTGCCAGCAGGCAGGCAGATACGCAGTATTTT. J is TRBJ2-3 and V is TRBV7-2, with unresolved D. Germline assignment: CDR1 SGHTA and CDR2 FQGNSA. Trimming left V 6 bases short and J 4 bases short, with 5 bases between. The CDR3 covers 11 residues.

The chain uses TRBV7-6 and TRBJ2-3; 7 nucleotides align to TRBD2. The J segment lost 5 bases and the V segment lost 1 base, leaving 9 bases of the junction unmatched. This CDR3 has 16 residues. Germline-derived CDR1 and CDR2 are SGHVS and FNYEAQ. The DNA for the CDR3 is TGTGCCAGCAGCTTAGGGGTGGGGCCGGGAGGAGATACGCAGTATTTT. Amino acid sequence: CASSLGVGPGGDTQYF. Variable domain in full (rest from reference TRBV7-6 and TRBJ2-3): GAGVSQSPRYKVTKRGQDVALRCDPISGHVSLYWYRQALGQGPEFLTYFNYEAQQDKSGLPNDRFSAERPEGSISTLTIQRTEQRDSAMYRCASSLGVGPGGDTQYFGPGTRLTVL.